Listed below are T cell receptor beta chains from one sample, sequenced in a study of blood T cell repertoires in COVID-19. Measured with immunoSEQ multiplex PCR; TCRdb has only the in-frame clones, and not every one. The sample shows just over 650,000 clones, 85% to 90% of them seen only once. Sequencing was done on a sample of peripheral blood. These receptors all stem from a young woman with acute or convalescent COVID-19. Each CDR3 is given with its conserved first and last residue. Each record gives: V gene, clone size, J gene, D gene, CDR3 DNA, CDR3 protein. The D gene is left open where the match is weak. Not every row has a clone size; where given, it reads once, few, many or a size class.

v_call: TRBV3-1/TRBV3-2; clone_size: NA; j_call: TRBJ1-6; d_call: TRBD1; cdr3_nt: TGTGCCAGCAGCCAAGTGGGGACAGGGTCCTCACCCCTCCACTTT; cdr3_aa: CASSQVGTGSSPLHF
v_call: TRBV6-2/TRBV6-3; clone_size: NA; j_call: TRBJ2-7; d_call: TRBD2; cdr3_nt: TGTGCCAGCAGCCCGACTAGCGGGGTATCCTACGAGCAGTACTTC; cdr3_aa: CASSPTSGVSYEQYF
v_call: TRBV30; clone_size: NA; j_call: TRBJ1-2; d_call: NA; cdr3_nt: TGTGCCTGGGGACAGCTTTATGGCTACACCTTC; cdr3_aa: CAWGQLYGYTF
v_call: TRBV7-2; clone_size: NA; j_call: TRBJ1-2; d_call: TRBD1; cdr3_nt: TGTGCCAGCAGCCCCGCCTCAGGGGGAAGGTATGGCTACACCTTC; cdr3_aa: CASSPASGGRYGYTF
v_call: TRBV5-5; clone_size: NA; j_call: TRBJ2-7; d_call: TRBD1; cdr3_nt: TGTGCCAGCAGCGCCGGGACAGCCTTTCACGAGCAGTACTTC; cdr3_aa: CASSAGTAFHEQYF
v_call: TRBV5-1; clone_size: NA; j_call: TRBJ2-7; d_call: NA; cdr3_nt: TGCGCCAGCAGCTTGGGAGCCGCCTACGAGCAGTACTTC; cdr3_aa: CASSLGAAYEQYF
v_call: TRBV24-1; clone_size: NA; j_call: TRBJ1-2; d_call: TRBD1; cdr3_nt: TGTGCCACCAGTGATTTAGGAGGGGGCCCTCCCAACTATGGCTACACCTTC; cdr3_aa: CATSDLGGGPPNYGYTF
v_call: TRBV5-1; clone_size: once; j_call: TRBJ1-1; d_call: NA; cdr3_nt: TGCGCCAGCGGATCGACAAGGAACACTGAAGCTTTCTTT; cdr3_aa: CASGSTRNTEAFF
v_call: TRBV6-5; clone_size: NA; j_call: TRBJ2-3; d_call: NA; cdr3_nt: TGTGCCAGCAAGCCAGGGTATAGCACAGATACGCAGTATTTT; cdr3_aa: CASKPGYSTDTQYF
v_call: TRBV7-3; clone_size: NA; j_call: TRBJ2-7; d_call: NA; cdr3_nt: TGTGCCAGCAGCAACACCTCCAGGCTCTCCTACGAGCAGTACTTC; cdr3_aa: CASSNTSRLSYEQYF
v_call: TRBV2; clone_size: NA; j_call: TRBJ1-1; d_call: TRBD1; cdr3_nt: TGTGCCAGCACGGCAGGGGGGCCTGAAGCTTTCTTT; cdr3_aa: CASTAGGPEAFF
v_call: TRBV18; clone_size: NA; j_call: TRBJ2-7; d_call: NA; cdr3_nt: TGTGCCAGCTCGCGGGCTCAGGTTTCCACCTACGAGCAGTACTTC; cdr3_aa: CASSRAQVSTYEQYF
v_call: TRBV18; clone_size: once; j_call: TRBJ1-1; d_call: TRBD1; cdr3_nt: TGTGCCAGCTCACACGGACAGGGGGCTGACACTGAAGCTTTCTTT; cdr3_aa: CASSHGQGADTEAFF
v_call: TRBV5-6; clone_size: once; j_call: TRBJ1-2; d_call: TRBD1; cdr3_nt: TGTGCCAGCAGCTTACTGACAGGGGGACCCTCCCCTTTCTATGGCTACACCTTC; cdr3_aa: CASSLLTGGPSPFYGYTF
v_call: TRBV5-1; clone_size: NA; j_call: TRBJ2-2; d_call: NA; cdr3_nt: TGCGCCAGCGAGGATGACACCGGGGAGCTGTTTTTT; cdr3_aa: CASEDDTGELFF
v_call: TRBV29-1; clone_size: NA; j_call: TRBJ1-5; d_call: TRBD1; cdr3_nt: TGCAGCGTCGCGACCGGGACAGGGAAAAATCAGCCCCAGCATTTT; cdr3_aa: CSVATGTGKNQPQHF
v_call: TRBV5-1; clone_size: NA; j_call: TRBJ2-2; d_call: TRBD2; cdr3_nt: TGCGCCAGCAGCTTAACTAGCGGGGGGAACACCGGGGAGCTGTTTTTT; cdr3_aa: CASSLTSGGNTGELFF
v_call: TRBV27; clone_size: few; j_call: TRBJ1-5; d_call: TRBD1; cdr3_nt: TGTGCCAGCAGTTCGGGACAGGGGACTCAGCCCCAGCATTTT; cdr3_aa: CASSSGQGTQPQHF
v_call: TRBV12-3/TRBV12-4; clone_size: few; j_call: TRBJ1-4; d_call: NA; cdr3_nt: TGTGCCAGCAGCGGAGGCTTTGGAAGGTTTTTT; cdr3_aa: CASSGGFGRFF
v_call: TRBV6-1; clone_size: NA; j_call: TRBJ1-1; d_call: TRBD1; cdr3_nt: TGTGCCAGCAGTGAGGCAGGGACAGGACAATTGAACACTGAAGCTTTCTTT; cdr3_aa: CASSEAGTGQLNTEAFF
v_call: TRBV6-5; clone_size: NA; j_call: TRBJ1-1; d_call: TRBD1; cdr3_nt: TGTGCCAGCAGAGGAGACAGGGGATCGAACACTGAAGCTTTCTTT; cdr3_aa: CASRGDRGSNTEAFF
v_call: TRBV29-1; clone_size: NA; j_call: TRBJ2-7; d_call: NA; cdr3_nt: TGCAGCGTTGTAACAGGCCCGCAACTCGAGCAGTACTTC; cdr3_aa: CSVVTGPQLEQYF
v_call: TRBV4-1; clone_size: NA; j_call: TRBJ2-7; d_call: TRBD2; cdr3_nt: TGCGCCAGCAGCCAGGCCATCCTAGCGGGGGGCTCCTACGAGCAGTACTTC; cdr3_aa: CASSQAILAGGSYEQYF
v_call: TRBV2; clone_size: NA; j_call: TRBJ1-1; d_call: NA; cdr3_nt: TGTGCCAGCAGCAATACGGGGAACACTGAAGCTTTCTTT; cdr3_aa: CASSNTGNTEAFF
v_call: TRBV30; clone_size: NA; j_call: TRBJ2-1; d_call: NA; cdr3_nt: TGTGCCTGGGATGGGGAAAGGGGGAATGAGCAGTTCTTC; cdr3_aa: CAWDGERGNEQFF
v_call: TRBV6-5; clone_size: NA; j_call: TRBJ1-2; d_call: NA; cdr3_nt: TGTGCCAGCAGATACCGTCTTAGGGAGGGCTACACCTTC; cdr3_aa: CASRYRLREGYTF
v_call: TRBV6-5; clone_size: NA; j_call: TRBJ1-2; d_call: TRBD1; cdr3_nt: TGTGCCAGCAGCTACGACAGGGCACCCTCTGGCTACACCTTC; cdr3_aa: CASSYDRAPSGYTF
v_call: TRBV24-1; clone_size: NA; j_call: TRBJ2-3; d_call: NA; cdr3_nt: TGTGCCACCAGGGGGGGGACAGGCCGCACAGATACGCAGTATTTT; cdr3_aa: CATRGGTGRTDTQYF
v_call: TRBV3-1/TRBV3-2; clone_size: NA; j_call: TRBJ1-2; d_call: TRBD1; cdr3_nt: TGTGCCAGCAGCCTACAGGGGTCAGACTATGGCTACACCTTC; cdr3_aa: CASSLQGSDYGYTF
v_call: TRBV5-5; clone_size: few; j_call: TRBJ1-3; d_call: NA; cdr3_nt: TGTGCCAGCAGCTTAGGGAGAGAAGGAAACACCATATATTTT; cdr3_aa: CASSLGREGNTIYF
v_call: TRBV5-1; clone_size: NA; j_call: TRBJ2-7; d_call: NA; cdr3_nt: TGCGCCAGCAGCGAGGCTAGCACCTACGAGCAGTACTTC; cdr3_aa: CASSEASTYEQYF
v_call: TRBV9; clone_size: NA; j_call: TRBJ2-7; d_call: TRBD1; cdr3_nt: TGTGCCAGCAGCCCAAGACAGGGGTACGAGCAGTACTTC; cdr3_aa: CASSPRQGYEQYF
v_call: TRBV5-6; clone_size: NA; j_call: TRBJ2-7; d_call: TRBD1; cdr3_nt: TGTGCCAGCAGCTTATACAGGGGGCGCTACGAGCAGTACTTC; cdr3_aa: CASSLYRGRYEQYF
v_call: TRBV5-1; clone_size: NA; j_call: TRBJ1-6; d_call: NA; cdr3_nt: TGCGCCAGCAGCTCAAAACAGCTACGGGGCTCCTATAATTCACCCCTCCACTTT; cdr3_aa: CASSSKQLRGSYNSPLHF
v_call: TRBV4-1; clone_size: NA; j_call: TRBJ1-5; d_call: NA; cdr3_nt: TGCGCCAGCAGCCAAAGGTTACAGCCCTATAGCAATCAGCCCCAGCATTTT; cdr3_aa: CASSQRLQPYSNQPQHF
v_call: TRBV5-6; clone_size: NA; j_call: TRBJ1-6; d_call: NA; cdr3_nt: TGTGCCAGCAGCTTGGGGGCAGATGATAATTCACCCCTCCACTTT; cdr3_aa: CASSLGADDNSPLHF
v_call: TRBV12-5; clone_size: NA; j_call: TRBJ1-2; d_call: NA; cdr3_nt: TGTGCTACAAACAGGGTGTTCTTTAGATACCCCTATGGCTACACCTTC; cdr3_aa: CATNRVFFRYPYGYTF
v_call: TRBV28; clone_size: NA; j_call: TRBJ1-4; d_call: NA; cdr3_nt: TGTGCCAGCGGAGGGTACGAAAAACTGTTTTTT; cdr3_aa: CASGGYEKLFF
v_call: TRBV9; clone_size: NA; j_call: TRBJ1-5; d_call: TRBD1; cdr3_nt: TGTGCCAGCAGCGAACAGGGGGGCCAGCCCCAGCATTTT; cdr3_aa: CASSEQGGQPQHF
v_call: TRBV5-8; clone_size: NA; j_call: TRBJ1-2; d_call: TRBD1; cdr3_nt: TGTGCCAGCAGCGGAGCCGGGACAGGGACCTATGGCTACACCTTC; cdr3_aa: CASSGAGTGTYGYTF
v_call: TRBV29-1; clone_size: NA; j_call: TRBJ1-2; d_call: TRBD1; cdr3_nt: TGCAGCGTTGACAGGGACAGGGACGTCTTTAACGGCTACACCTTC; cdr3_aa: CSVDRDRDVFNGYTF
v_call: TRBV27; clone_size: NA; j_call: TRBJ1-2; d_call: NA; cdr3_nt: TGTGCCAGCAGAAGGGGTCCCTATGGCTACACCTTC; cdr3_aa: CASRRGPYGYTF
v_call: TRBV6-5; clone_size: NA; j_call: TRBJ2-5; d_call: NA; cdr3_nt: TGTGCCAGCAGTTACTCGTCGGAGGGAAAGACCCAGTACTTC; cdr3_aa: CASSYSSEGKTQYF
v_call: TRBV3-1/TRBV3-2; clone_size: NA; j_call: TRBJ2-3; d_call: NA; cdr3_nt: TGTGCCAGCAGCCTACGTAGCGCAGATACGCAGTATTTT; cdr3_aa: CASSLRSADTQYF
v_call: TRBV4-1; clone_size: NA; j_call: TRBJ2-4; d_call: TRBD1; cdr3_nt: TGCGCCAGCAGCCAAGGTCCTACAGGGGTAAACATTCAGTACTTC; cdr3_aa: CASSQGPTGVNIQYF
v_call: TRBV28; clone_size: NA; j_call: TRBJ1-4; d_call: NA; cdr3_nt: TGTGCCAGCAGGGTAAGACGGTCTGGAGGGGAAAAACTGTTTTTT; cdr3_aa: CASRVRRSGGEKLFF
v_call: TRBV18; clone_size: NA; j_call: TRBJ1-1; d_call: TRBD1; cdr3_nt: TGTGCCAGTGGGGGGACAGGGGCTCGCACTGAAGCTTTCTTT; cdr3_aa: CASGGTGARTEAFF
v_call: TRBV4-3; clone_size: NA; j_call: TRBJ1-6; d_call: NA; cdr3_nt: TGCGCCAGCAGCCAGAGCGGCGGGGGACAAGTGTCGAGCTCCTATAATTCACCCCTCCACTTT; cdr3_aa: CASSQSGGGQVSSSYNSPLHF
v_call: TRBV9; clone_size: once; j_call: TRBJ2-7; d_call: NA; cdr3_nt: TGTGCCAGCAGCGTAGGTGACAGTACCTACGAGCAGTACTTC; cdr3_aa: CASSVGDSTYEQYF